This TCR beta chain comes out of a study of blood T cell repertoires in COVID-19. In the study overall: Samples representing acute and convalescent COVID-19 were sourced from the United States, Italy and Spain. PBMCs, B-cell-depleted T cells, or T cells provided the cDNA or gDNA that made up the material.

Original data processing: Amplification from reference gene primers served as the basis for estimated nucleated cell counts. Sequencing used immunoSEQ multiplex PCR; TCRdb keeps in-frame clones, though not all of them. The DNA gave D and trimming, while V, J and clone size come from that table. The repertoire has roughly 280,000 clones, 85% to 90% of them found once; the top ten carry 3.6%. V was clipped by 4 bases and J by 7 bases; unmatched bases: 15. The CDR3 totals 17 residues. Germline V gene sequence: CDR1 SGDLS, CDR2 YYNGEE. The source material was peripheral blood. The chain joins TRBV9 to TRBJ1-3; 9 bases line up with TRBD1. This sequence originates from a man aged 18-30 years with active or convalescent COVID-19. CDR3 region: CASSSMGRTGERNTIYF. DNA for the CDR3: TGTGCCAGCAGCTCAATGGGGCGGACAGGGGAAAGGAACACCATATATTTT.